Following are 3 T cell receptor beta chains from one sample sequenced in a study of shared clonotypes between healthy human individuals. Sequenced by immunoSEQ multiplex PCR; TCRdb stores in-frame clones only, minus some. The profile shows around 1.9 million clones, about 93% of them singletons. Selected positively for CCR7 and CD45RO-negative, naive CD8 cells excluded terminally differentiated effector memory CD45RA+ cells. The sequencing input was naive CD8+ T cells from PBMCs. These TCRs come from a man aged 18 to 29 in good health. Some clones in this sample may be carry-over from other donors' samples.

The genes are TRBV6-6 and TRBJ2-2; D possibly corresponds to TRBD1 (6 bases). Germline assignment: CDR1 MNHNY and CDR2 SVGAGI (reference sequence). The ends were cut back, 2 bases at V and 4 bases at J, with 14 bases in the middle. CDR3 size: 16 residues. In DNA form, the CDR3 reads TGTGCCAGCAGTTACCCCTCGCAGGGGCCCACCGGGGAGCTGTTTTTT. Translated, it gives CASSYPSQGPTGELFF.

The table lists this clone with a count of one. The V gene is TRBV9, the J gene TRBJ1-1, with D unresolved. Germline V gives CDR1 SGDLS, CDR2 YYNGEE. V was shortened by 4 bases and J by 1 base, with 11 bases between the two germline ends. The CDR3 runs 14 residues. The CDR3 region has the DNA TGTGCCAGCAGCCCCCCGGGAAAGAACACTGAAGCTTTCTTT. Its translation: CASSPPGKNTEAFF.

The chain uses TRBV7-9 and TRBJ2-1; 9 nucleotides align to TRBD2. Trimming removed 8 bases from V and 0 bases from J; junction bases left unmatched: 5. Germline V gives CDR1 SEHNR, CDR2 FQNEAQ (reference sequence). The CDR3 is 15 amino acids. The CDR3 here is CASPGLASSYNEQFF. As DNA, the CDR3 is TGTGCCAGCCCCGGACTAGCGAGCTCCTACAATGAGCAGTTCTTC.